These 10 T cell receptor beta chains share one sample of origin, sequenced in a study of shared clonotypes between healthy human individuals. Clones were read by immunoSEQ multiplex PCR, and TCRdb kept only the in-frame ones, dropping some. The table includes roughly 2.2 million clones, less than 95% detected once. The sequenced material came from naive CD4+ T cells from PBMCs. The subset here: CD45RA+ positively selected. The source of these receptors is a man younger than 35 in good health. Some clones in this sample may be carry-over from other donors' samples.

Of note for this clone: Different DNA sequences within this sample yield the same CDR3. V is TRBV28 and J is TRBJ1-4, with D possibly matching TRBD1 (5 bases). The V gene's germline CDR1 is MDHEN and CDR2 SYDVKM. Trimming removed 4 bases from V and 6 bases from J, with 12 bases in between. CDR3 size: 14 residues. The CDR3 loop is CASSSPGGDEKLFF. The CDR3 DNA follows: TGTGCCAGCAGTTCCCCCGGGGGGGATGAAAAACTGTTTTTT.

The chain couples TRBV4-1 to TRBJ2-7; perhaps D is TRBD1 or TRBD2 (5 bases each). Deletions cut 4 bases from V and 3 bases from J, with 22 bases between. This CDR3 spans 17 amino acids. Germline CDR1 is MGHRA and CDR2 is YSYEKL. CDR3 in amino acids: CASSPKGWGSAIYEQYF. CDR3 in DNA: TGCGCCAGCAGCCCCAAAGGGTGGGGGTCAGCGATCTACGAGCAGTACTTC.

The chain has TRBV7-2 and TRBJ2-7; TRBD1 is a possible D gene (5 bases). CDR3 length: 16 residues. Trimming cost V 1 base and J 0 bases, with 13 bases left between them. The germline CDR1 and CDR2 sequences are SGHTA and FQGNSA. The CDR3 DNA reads TGTGCCAGCAGCTTAGGTGGGGCGGTTAGCTCCTACGAGCAGTACTTC. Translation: CASSLGGAVSSYEQYF.

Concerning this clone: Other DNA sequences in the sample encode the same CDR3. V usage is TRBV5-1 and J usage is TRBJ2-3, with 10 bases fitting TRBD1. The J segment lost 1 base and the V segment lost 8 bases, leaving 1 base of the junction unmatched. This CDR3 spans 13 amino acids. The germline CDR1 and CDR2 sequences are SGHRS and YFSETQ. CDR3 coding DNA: TGCGCCAGTGGGACAGGGGGCACAGATACGCAGTATTTT. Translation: CASGTGGTDTQYF.

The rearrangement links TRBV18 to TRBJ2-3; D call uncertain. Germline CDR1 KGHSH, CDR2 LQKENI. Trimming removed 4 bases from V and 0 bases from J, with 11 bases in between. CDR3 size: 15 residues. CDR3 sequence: CASSRSAFSTDTQYF. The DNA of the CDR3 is TGTGCCAGCTCACGATCAGCCTTTAGCACAGATACGCAGTATTTT.

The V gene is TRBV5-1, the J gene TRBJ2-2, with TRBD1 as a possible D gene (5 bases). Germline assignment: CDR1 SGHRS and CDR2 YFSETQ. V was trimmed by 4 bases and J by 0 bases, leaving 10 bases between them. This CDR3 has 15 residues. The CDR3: CASSRQTSNTGELFF. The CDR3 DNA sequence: TGCGCCAGCAGCCGACAGACCTCGAACACCGGGGAGCTGTTTTTT.

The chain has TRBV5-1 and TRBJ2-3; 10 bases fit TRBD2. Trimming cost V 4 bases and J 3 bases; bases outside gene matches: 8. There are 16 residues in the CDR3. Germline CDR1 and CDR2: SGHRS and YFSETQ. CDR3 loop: CASSPTPGLATDTQYF. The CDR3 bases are TGCGCCAGCAGCCCGACCCCGGGACTAGCGACAGATACGCAGTATTTT.

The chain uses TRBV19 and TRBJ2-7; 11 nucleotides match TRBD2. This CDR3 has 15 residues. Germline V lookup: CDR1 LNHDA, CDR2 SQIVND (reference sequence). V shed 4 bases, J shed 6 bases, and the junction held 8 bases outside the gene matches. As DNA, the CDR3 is TGTGCCAGTAGTACCCCTAGCGGGGGGCTGGGCGAGCAGTACTTC. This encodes CASSTPSGGLGEQYF. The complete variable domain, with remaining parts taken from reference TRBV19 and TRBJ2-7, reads DGGITQSPKYLFRKEGQNVTLSCEQNLNHDAMYWYRQDPGQGLRLIYYSQIVNDFQKGDIAEGYSVSREKKESFPLTVTSAQKNPTAFYLCASSTPSGGLGEQYFGPGTRLTVT.

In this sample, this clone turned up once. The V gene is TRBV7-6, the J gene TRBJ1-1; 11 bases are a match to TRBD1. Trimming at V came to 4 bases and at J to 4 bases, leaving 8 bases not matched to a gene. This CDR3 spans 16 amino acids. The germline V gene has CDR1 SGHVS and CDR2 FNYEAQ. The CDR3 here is CASSWGQGEAGTEAFF. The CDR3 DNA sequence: TGTGCCAGCAGCTGGGGACAGGGGGAGGCCGGCACTGAAGCTTTCTTT.

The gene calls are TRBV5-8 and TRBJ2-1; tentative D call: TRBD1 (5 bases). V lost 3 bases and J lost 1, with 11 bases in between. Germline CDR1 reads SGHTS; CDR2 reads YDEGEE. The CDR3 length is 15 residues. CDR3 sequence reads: CASSSQVGSYNEQFF. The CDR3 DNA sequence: TGTGCCAGCAGCTCACAGGTAGGGTCCTACAATGAGCAGTTCTTC.